These T cell receptor beta chains were read from a single sample in a study of T cells in Graves' hyperthyroidism and ophthalmopathy. TCRdb re-derived calls from the multiplex PCR reads in MiXCR, one entry per CDR3 protein. The sample has more than 600,000 distinct CDR3 sequences, approximately 16% seen once; the top ten hold over 7.5%. Material: blood. The receptors here all came from a man aged 18-30 years with Graves' hyperthyroidism. CDR3s include the opening cysteine and the closing phenylalanine or tryptophan. Fields, in order: V gene, clone size, D gene, J gene, CDR3 protein, CDR3 DNA. A D gene is named only where the DNA matches it firmly. Only some rows state a clone size, as once, few, many or a class for expanded clones.

V gene: TRBV10-3
clone size: many
D gene: TRBD2
J gene: TRBJ2-2
CDR3 protein: CAISEGLAGNTGELFF
CDR3 DNA: TGTGCCATCAGTGAGGGCCTAGCGGGGAACACCGGGGAGCTGTTTTTT

V gene: TRBV20-1
clone size: few
D gene: TRBD1
J gene: TRBJ1-2
CDR3 protein: CSASGTGTFYGYTF
CDR3 DNA: TGCAGTGCTTCCGGGACAGGGACCTTTTATGGCTACACCTTC

V gene: TRBV27
clone size: many
D gene: -
J gene: TRBJ2-3
CDR3 protein: CASRPRRQDTDTQYF
CDR3 DNA: TGTGCCAGCAGGCCGAGGAGACAGGACACAGATACGCAGTATTTT

V gene: TRBV30
clone size: -
D gene: -
J gene: TRBJ2-5
CDR3 protein: CAWSTEGTETQYF
CDR3 DNA: TGTGCCTGGTCGACAGAAGGTACGGAGACCCAGTACTTC

V gene: TRBV2
clone size: -
D gene: -
J gene: TRBJ1-5
CDR3 protein: CASSPGENQPQHF
CDR3 DNA: TGTGCCAGCAGTCCGGGAGAAAATCAGCCCCAGCATTTT

V gene: TRBV19
clone size: -
D gene: -
J gene: TRBJ1-5
CDR3 protein: CAAREGGSNQPQHF
CDR3 DNA: TGTGCGGCCCGGGAGGGAGGGAGCAATCAGCCCCAGCATTTT

V gene: TRBV2
clone size: many
D gene: -
J gene: TRBJ2-3
CDR3 protein: CASSEEGELDTQYF
CDR3 DNA: TGTGCCAGCAGTGAGGAAGGCGAATTAGATACGCAGTATTTT

V gene: TRBV12-3/TRBV12-4
clone size: -
D gene: -
J gene: TRBJ2-2
CDR3 protein: CASSGFGNGGTGELFF
CDR3 DNA: TGTGCCAGCAGCGGTTTTGGCAACGGGGGAACCGGGGAGCTGTTTTTT

V gene: TRBV5-1
clone size: few
D gene: -
J gene: TRBJ1-2
CDR3 protein: CASSLSRGTLNYGYTF
CDR3 DNA: TGCGCCAGCAGCTTGAGTCGAGGCACCTTAAACTATGGCTACACCTTC

V gene: TRBV28
clone size: many
D gene: -
J gene: TRBJ1-1
CDR3 protein: CASSWVGGTTEAFF
CDR3 DNA: TGTGCCAGCAGCTGGGTTGGGGGGACCACTGAAGCTTTCTTT

V gene: TRBV6-1
clone size: many
D gene: TRBD2
J gene: TRBJ2-1
CDR3 protein: CASSEAEGPRGLPTSGRVYNEQFF
CDR3 DNA: TGTGCCAGCAGTGAAGCGGAAGGTCCCAGGGGGCTTCCTACTAGCGGGAGGGTCTACAATGAGCAGTTCTTC

V gene: TRBV11-3
clone size: few
D gene: -
J gene: TRBJ1-5
CDR3 protein: CASSLDRGGPQHF
CDR3 DNA: TGTGCCAGCAGCTTAGATCGCGGGGGCCCCCAGCATTTT

V gene: TRBV19
clone size: few
D gene: TRBD2
J gene: TRBJ2-3
CDR3 protein: CASISSGSTDTQYF
CDR3 DNA: TGTGCCAGTATATCTAGCGGGAGCACAGATACGCAGTATTTT

V gene: TRBV9
clone size: -
D gene: -
J gene: TRBJ1-2
CDR3 protein: CASSGSLYGYTF
CDR3 DNA: TGTGCCAGCAGCGGATCGTTATATGGCTACACCTTC

V gene: TRBV28
clone size: many
D gene: -
J gene: TRBJ1-5
CDR3 protein: CASSTGQGSQPQHF
CDR3 DNA: TGTGCCAGCAGTACCGGGCAGGGCAGTCAGCCCCAGCATTTT

V gene: TRBV7-9
clone size: few
D gene: -
J gene: TRBJ2-1
CDR3 protein: CASSLTEFDPFF
CDR3 DNA: TGTGCCAGCAGCTTAACAGAATTCGACCCGTTCTTC

V gene: TRBV7-6
clone size: -
D gene: -
J gene: TRBJ1-4
CDR3 protein: CASSLGGTGEKLFF
CDR3 DNA: TGTGCCAGCAGCCTAGGGGGTACAGGAGAAAAACTGTTTTTT

V gene: TRBV6-1
clone size: many
D gene: -
J gene: TRBJ1-1
CDR3 protein: CASNPTADTEAFF
CDR3 DNA: TGTGCCAGCAACCCCACCGCGGACACTGAAGCTTTCTTT

V gene: TRBV15
clone size: few
D gene: TRBD1
J gene: TRBJ1-4
CDR3 protein: CATSGDRDDEKLFF
CDR3 DNA: TGTGCCACCAGCGGAGACAGGGATGACGAAAAACTGTTTTTT

V gene: TRBV7-9
clone size: -
D gene: TRBD2
J gene: TRBJ2-3
CDR3 protein: CASSLAGVGGDTQYF
CDR3 DNA: TGTGCCAGCAGCCTAGCGGGAGTCGGAGGAGATACGCAGTATTTT

V gene: TRBV30
clone size: few
D gene: -
J gene: TRBJ1-5
CDR3 protein: CAWRGAENQPQHF
CDR3 DNA: TGTGCCTGGAGAGGGGCAGAAAATCAGCCCCAGCATTTT

V gene: TRBV5-1
clone size: -
D gene: -
J gene: TRBJ2-2
CDR3 protein: CASSLRPGPGELFF
CDR3 DNA: TGCGCCAGCAGCTTGCGGCCAGGGCCCGGGGAGCTGTTTTTT

V gene: TRBV6-1
clone size: many
D gene: -
J gene: TRBJ2-7
CDR3 protein: CASTDLTGKRPYEQYF
CDR3 DNA: TGTGCCAGCACCGACTTAACAGGGAAAAGACCCTACGAGCAGTACTTC

V gene: TRBV7-3
clone size: few
D gene: TRBD1
J gene: TRBJ1-2
CDR3 protein: CASSIRDRGIFYGYTF
CDR3 DNA: TGTGCCAGCAGCATCCGGGACAGGGGGATCTTCTATGGCTACACCTTC

V gene: TRBV6-5
clone size: few
D gene: TRBD1
J gene: TRBJ1-5
CDR3 protein: CASSYSTGEWPQHF
CDR3 DNA: TGTGCCAGCAGTTACTCGACAGGGGAGTGGCCCCAGCATTTT

V gene: TRBV25-1
clone size: -
D gene: -
J gene: TRBJ2-1
CDR3 protein: CASSVVDEQFF
CDR3 DNA: TGTGCCAGCAGTGTTGTGGATGAGCAGTTCTTC

V gene: TRBV6-1
clone size: -
D gene: TRBD2
J gene: TRBJ2-6
CDR3 protein: CASVATPGTRDSGANVLTF
CDR3 DNA: TGTGCCAGCGTCGCGACACCCGGGACTAGGGACTCTGGGGCCAACGTCCTGACTTTC

V gene: TRBV5-6
clone size: many
D gene: TRBD2
J gene: TRBJ2-5
CDR3 protein: CASSLGAGVETQYF
CDR3 DNA: TGTGCCAGCAGCTTAGGAGCGGGAGTAGAGACCCAGTACTTC

V gene: TRBV20-1
clone size: -
D gene: -
J gene: TRBJ2-7
CDR3 protein: CSASSGSAYSREQYF
CDR3 DNA: TGCAGTGCTAGCTCTGGGTCGGCCTACTCCCGCGAGCAGTACTTC

V gene: TRBV30
clone size: many
D gene: -
J gene: TRBJ2-3
CDR3 protein: CAWSLGVSTDTQYF
CDR3 DNA: TGTGCCTGGAGCCTGGGCGTTAGCACAGATACGCAGTATTTT

V gene: TRBV3-1
clone size: many
D gene: -
J gene: TRBJ2-3
CDR3 protein: CASSQDATADTQYF
CDR3 DNA: TGTGCCAGCAGCCAAGACGCGACTGCTGATACGCAGTATTTT

V gene: TRBV28
clone size: many
D gene: TRBD2
J gene: TRBJ2-7
CDR3 protein: CASSASSGHYSYEQYF
CDR3 DNA: TGTGCCAGCAGTGCTTCTAGCGGACATTATTCCTACGAGCAGTACTTC

V gene: TRBV13
clone size: few
D gene: -
J gene: TRBJ2-2
CDR3 protein: CASSLDLGSDTGELFF
CDR3 DNA: TGTGCCAGCAGCTTAGATCTGGGGTCCGACACCGGGGAGCTGTTTTTT

V gene: TRBV7-9
clone size: many
D gene: -
J gene: TRBJ2-1
CDR3 protein: CASSLKGGASSGNEQFF
CDR3 DNA: TGTGCCAGCAGCTTAAAAGGGGGGGCTTCCTCAGGGAATGAGCAGTTCTTC

V gene: TRBV27
clone size: many
D gene: -
J gene: TRBJ2-3
CDR3 protein: CASRGSGGVGTDTQYF
CDR3 DNA: TGTGCCAGCAGAGGGTCCGGAGGGGTGGGCACAGATACGCAGTATTTT

V gene: TRBV6-1
clone size: -
D gene: -
J gene: TRBJ2-7
CDR3 protein: CASSEAGVAYEQYF
CDR3 DNA: TGTGCCAGCAGTGAGGCAGGGGTGGCCTACGAGCAGTACTTC

V gene: TRBV28
clone size: many
D gene: -
J gene: TRBJ2-7
CDR3 protein: CASSKGFYEQYF
CDR3 DNA: TGTGCCAGCAGTAAGGGCTTCTACGAGCAGTACTTC

V gene: TRBV2
clone size: many
D gene: -
J gene: TRBJ2-7
CDR3 protein: CASSERLGRGRAYEQYF
CDR3 DNA: TGTGCCAGCAGTGAAAGACTCGGTCGAGGCAGAGCCTACGAGCAGTACTTC

V gene: TRBV3-1
clone size: few
D gene: -
J gene: TRBJ2-3
CDR3 protein: CASSQGLRTDPSDTQYF
CDR3 DNA: TGTGCCAGCAGCCAAGGGCTAAGGACAGACCCATCGGATACGCAGTATTTT

V gene: TRBV20-1
clone size: -
D gene: -
J gene: TRBJ1-1
CDR3 protein: CSAPPDGILGGLNTEAFF
CDR3 DNA: TGCAGTGCGCCCCCGGACGGAATATTAGGGGGGCTGAACACTGAAGCTTTCTTT

V gene: TRBV25-1
clone size: -
D gene: -
J gene: TRBJ1-3
CDR3 protein: CASSELGGSGNTIYF
CDR3 DNA: TGTGCCAGCAGTGAATTAGGGGGCTCTGGAAACACCATATATTTT

V gene: TRBV2
clone size: few
D gene: TRBD2
J gene: TRBJ2-1
CDR3 protein: CASRPRLAGPYNEQFF
CDR3 DNA: TGTGCCAGCAGGCCCCGGCTAGCGGGACCCTACAATGAGCAGTTCTTC

V gene: TRBV6-5
clone size: -
D gene: TRBD2
J gene: TRBJ2-3
CDR3 protein: CASSYRGGDLHTDTQYF
CDR3 DNA: TGTGCCAGCAGTTACCGCGGGGGAGATCTCCACACAGATACGCAGTATTTT

V gene: TRBV2
clone size: many
D gene: -
J gene: TRBJ2-5
CDR3 protein: CASRRTYQETQYF
CDR3 DNA: TGTGCCAGCAGACGGACTTACCAAGAGACCCAGTACTTC

V gene: TRBV20-1
clone size: -
D gene: TRBD1
J gene: TRBJ1-5
CDR3 protein: CSARNTLTGHNQPQHF
CDR3 DNA: TGCAGTGCTAGGAATACATTGACAGGGCATAATCAGCCCCAGCATTTT

V gene: TRBV24-1
clone size: few
D gene: -
J gene: TRBJ2-1
CDR3 protein: CATSDQTRNEQFF
CDR3 DNA: TGTGCCACCAGTGATCAGACAAGAAATGAGCAGTTCTTC